What follows is one TCR beta chain and its context. This specimen belongs to a study of T-cell memory formation after mild COVID-19. Germline V gene sequence: CDR1 SGDLS, CDR2 YYNGEE. V lost 3 bases to trimming and J lost 7 bases; unmatched junction nucleotides: 13. The CDR3 runs 17 residues. 5'RACE, which relied on constant-segment primers, yielded TCR alpha and TCR beta cDNA libraries carrying sample barcodes and UMIs. Each CDR3 protein is one row after TCRdb ran MiXCR on the 5' RACE reads. The sample lists 550,000 to 600,000 distinct CDR3 sequences; around 16% were seen once. The chain couples TRBV9 to TRBJ1-6; 7 bases fit TRBD1. The sample comprised PBMCs or a T cell subset sorted from them (not recorded which). The TCR was taken from an adult woman who had mild COVID-19 (a few samples of this study predate the infection). Cell type and time point are not known. This chain's CDR3 is CASSARPDRAENSPLHF. The CDR3 DNA follows: TGTGCCAGCAGCGCCCGGCCCGACAGGGCCGAAAATTCACCCCTCCACTTT.